This T cell receptor beta chain emerged from a study of cytomegalovirus exposure and HLA in healthy donors. Study background: When 300 to 500 donors were genotyped, roughly four fifths of them were found to fall in the Caucasian-associated ancestry cluster. General study points: TCR beta sequences reportedly predicted most subjects' HLA-A and HLA-B alleles accurately. In vitro, a few CMV-associated chains proved specific for CMV antigens. According to a later analysis, donors in an Asian-associated ancestry cluster reportedly had fewer N-insertions than the approximately 670-donor mean.

In regard to this clone: Its cognate antigen is unknown.

Vbeta (60) and Jbeta (13) primers were used in the PCR. Profiling relied on immunoSEQ multiplex PCR, and the TCRdb table lists in-frame clones only, not all of them. The sample has 160,000 or so clones, approximately 88% seen once. Per germline, CDR1 GTSNPN and CDR2 SVGIG (reference sequence). This CDR3 is 12 amino acids long. V lost 8 bases and J lost 6, with 16 bases in between. The specimen was PBMCs. The TCR was taken from a young woman in good health and CMV-seronegative. This chain connects TRBV30 to TRBJ1-1; possible D gene TRBD1, 5 bases. The CDR3 here is CAGGRGVAEAFF. The DNA of the CDR3 is TGTGCCGGGGGACGGGGGGTGGCTGAAGCTTTCTTT.